This TCR beta chain came from a study of human versus mouse CDR3 diversity and MHC coevolution. Study-level points and caveats: In humans, T-cell selection involved 5 or 6 MHC II alleles. About 1.6 million TCR beta clonotypes were estimated for humans, the largest repertoire. Mice had fewer CDR3 deletions and insertions than humans on average.

This table comes from immunoSEQ multiplex PCR, and its TCRdb copy is limited to in-frame clones, with some not included. The table records 55,000 to 65,000 clones, around 94% of them present only once. About this clone itself: Its antigen is not known.

The clonotype was recovered from a person in their sixties or seventies in good health. The sequenced sample was naive CD4+ T cells from blood. Stated subset: CD45RO-negative CD62L-positive naive CD4 T cells.

CDR3 sequence: CASKRGGTTEAFF. The CDR3 region has the DNA TGTGCCAGCAAGCGGGGGGGGACCACTGAAGCTTTCTTT. The chain carries TRBV6-6 and TRBJ1-1; D may be TRBD1 (5 bases). The germline V gene has CDR1 MNHNY and CDR2 SVGAGI (reference sequence). This CDR3 region has 13 residues. Between the trimmed V and J ends, which lost 7 bases and 4 bases, there was a span of 13 bases.